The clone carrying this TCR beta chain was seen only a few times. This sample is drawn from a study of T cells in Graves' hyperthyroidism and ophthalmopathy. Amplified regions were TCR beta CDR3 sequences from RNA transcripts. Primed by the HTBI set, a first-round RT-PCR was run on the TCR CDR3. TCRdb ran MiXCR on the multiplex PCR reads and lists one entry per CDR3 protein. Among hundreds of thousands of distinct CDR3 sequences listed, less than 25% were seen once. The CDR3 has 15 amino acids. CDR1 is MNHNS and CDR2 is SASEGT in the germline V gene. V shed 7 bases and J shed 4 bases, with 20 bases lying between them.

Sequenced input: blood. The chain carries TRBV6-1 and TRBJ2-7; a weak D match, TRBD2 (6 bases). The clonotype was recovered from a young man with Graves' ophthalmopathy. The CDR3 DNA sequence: TGTGCCAGCAACCTCGGGACTGGAATCTCTTACGAGCAGTACTTC. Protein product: CASNLGTGISYEQYF.